Shown below are 28 T cell receptor beta chains from a single sample sequenced in a study of T cells in Graves' hyperthyroidism and ophthalmopathy. RNA transcripts served as the template for amplifying TCR beta CDR3 regions. During a first-round RT-PCR of the TCR CDR3, the HTBI primer set was used. MiXCR, applied by TCRdb to the multiplex PCR reads, yields one record per CDR3 protein. This sample yields under 350,000 distinct CDR3 sequences, of which 17% are seen a single time; over 45% belongs to the top ten. Sequenced sample: blood. The source of these receptors is a woman aged 55-69 years with Graves' ophthalmopathy.

A few counts support this clonotype. This rearrangement joins TRBV28 to TRBJ2-2; possible D gene TRBD2, 5 bases. The CDR3 contains 14 residues. Trimming pared 4 bases from V and 2 bases from J, leaving 8 bases between. CDR1 is MDHEN, CDR2 SYDVKM, per germline. The CDR3 reads CASSWGENTGELFF. The CDR3 nucleotides read TGTGCCAGCAGTTGGGGAGAAAACACCGGGGAGCTGTTTTTT. The full variable domain, its missing parts supplied by reference TRBV28 and TRBJ2-2, is DVKVTQSSRYLVKRTGEKVFLECVQDMDHENMFWYRQDPGLGLRLIYFSYDVKMKEKGDIPEGYSVSREKKERFSLILESASTNQTSMYLCASSWGENTGELFFGEGSRLTVL.

This clonotype has at least ten counts. The CDR3 spells CASSLGLAASSYNEQFF. CDR3 bases: TGTGCCAGCAGCTTAGGACTAGCGGCAAGCTCCTACAATGAGCAGTTCTTC. The chain has TRBV7-9 and TRBJ2-1, with TRBD2 matching 9 bases. Trimming took 1 base from V and 0 from J; bases not matched to a gene: 4. The V gene's germline CDR1 is SEHNR and CDR2 FQNEAQ (reference sequence). The CDR3 extends over 17 amino acids.

This clonotype was seen more than once but under ten times. The chain carries TRBV19 and TRBJ2-7; unclear D gene. There are 14 residues in the CDR3. Germline CDR1 LNHDA, CDR2 SQIVND (reference sequence). V was trimmed by 1 base and J by 2 bases, leaving 9 bases between them. CDR3 nucleotide sequence: TGTGCCAGTAGTATAGGTTACAGAACCTACGAGCAGTACTTC. This codes for CASSIGYRTYEQYF. Full variable domain (outside the CDR3, taken from reference TRBV19 and TRBJ2-7): DGGITQSPKYLFRKEGQNVTLSCEQNLNHDAMYWYRQDPGQGLRLIYYSQIVNDFQKGDIAEGYSVSREKKESFPLTVTSAQKNPTAFYLCASSIGYRTYEQYFGPGTRLTVT.

The CDR3, as DNA: TGCAGTGCTCTTGACTCCGGACAGGGGCTAATGAACACTGAAGCTTTCTTT. As protein: CSALDSGQGLMNTEAFF. The V gene is TRBV20-1, the J gene TRBJ1-1; 9 bases agree with TRBD1. V lost 5 bases, J lost 0 bases, and 13 bases stayed unmatched. Looked up from germline, CDR1 is DFQATT and CDR2 is SNEGSKA (reference sequence). This CDR3 is built from 17 residues.

This clonotype was seen ten or more times. The chain carries TRBV7-9 and TRBJ2-3; 11 bases are a match to TRBD1. Germline values: CDR1 SEHNR, CDR2 FQNEAQ (reference sequence). There are 14 residues in the CDR3. V trimming: 5 bases; J trimming: 6 bases; junction bases outside the gene matches: 4. The DNA of the CDR3 is TGTGCCAGCAGCGGACAGGGGGCTGGTGATACGCAGTATTTT. It specifies CASSGQGAGDTQYF.

The J gene is TRBJ2-1, the V gene TRBV5-4; possibly TRBD2 for D (6 bases). V was shortened by 5 bases and J by 0 bases, with 12 bases between the two germline ends. The CDR3 runs to 15 residues. CDR1 is SGHNT and CDR2 is YYREEE in the germline V gene (reference sequence). CDR3 coding DNA: TGTGCCAGCAGTCGGGACTTGAGCTCCTACAATGAGCAGTTCTTC. It is translated as CASSRDLSSYNEQFF.

Many counts were recorded for this clonotype. J is TRBJ1-1 and V is TRBV6-1, with 8 bases identical to TRBD1. This CDR3 comprises 13 residues. J was trimmed by 3 bases and V by 6 bases; bases with no gene match: 3. Looked up from germline, CDR1 is MNHNS and CDR2 is SASEGT. DNA of the CDR3: TGTGCCAGCAGGGACAGGGCGTACACTGAAGCTTTCTTT. Its protein is CASRDRAYTEAFF.

This clonotype was seen more than once but under ten times. The rearrangement uses TRBV2 and TRBJ2-1; 12 bases fit TRBD2. With 6 bases clipped from V and 6 bases from J, the junction kept 3 bases outside the gene matches. This CDR3 is 14 amino acids long. The germline gives CDR1 SNHLY, CDR2 FYNNEI. The CDR3: CASSGLAGPNEQFF. The CDR3 DNA follows: TGTGCCAGCAGCGGACTAGCGGGGCCCAATGAGCAGTTCTTC.

There are many counts of this clonotype. The rearrangement links TRBV3-1 to TRBJ1-2; no reliable D call. This CDR3 is built from 15 residues. Germline-derived CDR1 and CDR2 are LGHDT and YNNKEL (reference sequence). The V end lost 0 bases, the J end lost 3 bases, and 11 bases lay between the germline ends. CDR3 nucleotides: TGTGCCAGCAGCCAAGAGCCCTTTGGGGACTATGGCTACACCTTC. Residues: CASSQEPFGDYGYTF.

The chain employs TRBV6-1 and TRBJ2-2; no reliable D call. V lost 6 bases and J 2 bases, leaving 13 bases between the germline ends. CDR1 MNHNS and CDR2 SASEGT come from the germline V gene. The CDR3 loop spans 15 amino acids. CDR3 loop: CASSPTLANTGELFF. DNA of the CDR3: TGTGCCAGCAGCCCTACGCTGGCTAACACCGGGGAGCTGTTTTTT.

The V gene is TRBV5-1, the J gene TRBJ1-2; 9 bases match TRBD1. J gave up 2 bases and V 4 bases, and 6 bases lay outside the gene matches. Germline assignment: CDR1 SGHRS and CDR2 YFSETQ. The CDR3 has 15 amino acids. The CDR3 region is CASSPGQGLNYGYTF. The DNA of the CDR3 is TGCGCCAGCAGCCCGGGACAGGGTTTGAACTATGGCTACACCTTC.

This clonotype was seen at least ten times. The V gene is TRBV6-2 or TRBV6-3, the J gene TRBJ1-2, with D possibly TRBD1 on 5 matching bases. V lost 7 bases, J lost 4 bases, and 13 bases lay in between. The CDR3 covers 13 residues. Germline lookup yields CDR1 MNHEY and CDR2 SVGEGT. In DNA form, the CDR3 reads TGTGCCAGCACGCGAGCGGGGCTCTATGGCTACACCTTC. It encodes CASTRAGLYGYTF.

This clonotype came up many times. This chain links TRBV7-8 with TRBJ2-3; D ambiguous. V dropped 0 bases and J dropped 1 base, with 11 bases sitting between them. The CDR3 covers 16 residues. From germline, CDR1 is SGHVS and CDR2 FQNEAQ. The CDR3 protein is CASSLALNLGTDTQYF. In DNA, the CDR3 is TGTGCCAGCAGCTTAGCTCTGAACTTAGGCACAGATACGCAGTATTTT.

This clonotype has more than one count but fewer than ten. The chain employs TRBV10-3 and TRBJ2-3; no clear D. CDR3 size: 16 residues. Germline assignment: CDR1 ENHRY and CDR2 SYGVKD. V was trimmed by 3 bases and J by 5 bases, leaving 18 bases between them. The CDR3 nucleotides are TGTGCCATCAGTGAATTCAGGTCGAATGCACAAGATACGCAGTATTTT. As protein: CAISEFRSNAQDTQYF.

The CDR3 DNA reads as TGTGCCAGCAGTGCCGGGTCTCCGATTGTCACTGAAGCTTTCTTT. Translated, it gives CASSAGSPIVTEAFF. The chain links TRBV6-2 or TRBV6-3 to TRBJ1-1; the D is unclear. The CDR3 contains 15 residues. Trimming shortened V by 5 bases and J by 4 bases, and 17 bases separated the two germline ends. Looked up from germline, CDR1 is MNHEY and CDR2 is SVGEGT.

At least ten counts were recorded for this clonotype. This chain uses TRBV5-1 with TRBJ2-1; the D gene is possibly TRBD1 (6 bases). V was clipped by 5 bases and J by 6 bases, with 9 bases between them. Looked up from germline, CDR1 is SGHRS and CDR2 is YFSETQ. The CDR3 totals 12 residues. As DNA, the CDR3 is TGCGCCAGCAGTGTACAGGGCAATGAGCAGTTCTTC. Its translation: CASSVQGNEQFF.

This clonotype came up many times. CDR3 region: CSAPVAASSYNEQFF. For the CDR3, the DNA is TGCAGCGCCCCTGTAGCGGCCAGCTCCTACAATGAGCAGTTCTTC. The chain employs TRBV29-1 and TRBJ2-1, with TRBD2 as a possible D gene (6 bases). The CDR3 has 15 residues. Trimming took off 7 bases at V and 0 bases at J, with 16 bases between the two ends. Per germline, CDR1 SQVTM and CDR2 ANQGSEA.

At least ten counts were recorded for this clonotype. The chain has TRBV24-1 and TRBJ2-1; 12 nucleotides line up with TRBD1. This CDR3 is built from 20 residues. J lost 0 bases, V lost 2 bases, and 10 bases had no gene match. Germline-derived CDR1 and CDR2 are KGHDR and SFDVKD. The CDR3 loop reads CATSDSPGQGAVSSYNEQFF. The CDR3 region has the DNA TGTGCCACCAGTGATTCTCCGGGACAGGGGGCAGTAAGCTCCTACAATGAGCAGTTCTTC.

The sample holds a few counts of this clonotype. The rearrangement uses TRBV15 and TRBJ2-1, with D tentatively TRBD1 or TRBD2 (6 bases each). Germline V gene lookup returns CDR1 LNHNV and CDR2 YYDKDF (reference sequence). V lost 4 bases, J lost 3 bases, and 10 bases lay in between. The CDR3 is 14 amino acids. The CDR3 DNA sequence: TGTGCCACCAGCAAGGGGGGTGACTACAATGAGCAGTTCTTC. This gives the protein CATSKGGDYNEQFF.

This clonotype was observed many times. The chain carries TRBV10-3 and TRBJ2-1, with D possibly TRBD1 on 5 matching bases. Germline V gene sequence: CDR1 ENHRY, CDR2 SYGVKD. The CDR3 spans 13 residues. V lost 2 bases, J lost 4 bases, and 6 bases lay in between. The CDR3 DNA reads as TGTGCCATCAGTGAGACAGGATACAATGAGCAGTTCTTC. This gives the protein CAISETGYNEQFF.

The chain employs TRBV29-1 and TRBJ2-5; D possibly matches TRBD1 or TRBD2 (5 bases each). The V gene lost 6 bases and the J gene lost 5 bases, with 16 bases spanning the gap. This CDR3 region has 13 residues. In germline, CDR1 is SQVTM, CDR2 ANQGSEA. The CDR3 bases are TGCAGCGTCGCACCCGGGACGTCCGAGACCCAGTACTTC. This sequence encodes CSVAPGTSETQYF.

The chain couples TRBV7-9 to TRBJ2-7; D gene unclear. Per the germline V gene, CDR1 is SEHNR and CDR2 is FQNEAQ (reference sequence). CDR3 length: 13 amino acids. V lost 1 base to trimming and J lost 3 bases, with 7 bases between them. CDR3 in amino acids: CASSLVPGYEQYF. In nucleotides, the CDR3 is TGTGCCAGCAGCTTAGTGCCAGGCTACGAGCAGTACTTC.

This clonotype has only a few counts. In DNA form, the CDR3 reads TGTGCCAGCAACCTAAAACCGGGACAGGGGTCCAAAAACATTCAGTACTTC. Translated, it gives CASNLKPGQGSKNIQYF. This rearrangement joins TRBV6-1 to TRBJ2-4; TRBD1 agrees at 10 bases. This CDR3 has 17 residues. Germline lookup yields CDR1 MNHNS and CDR2 SASEGT. After removal of 7 bases from V and 2 bases from J, the junction contained 11 bases not matched to a gene.

This clonotype was seen more than once but under ten times. The genes are TRBV24-1 and TRBJ2-2; 10 positions agree with TRBD2. The germline V gene has CDR1 KGHDR and CDR2 SFDVKD. V lost 9 bases, J lost 5 bases, and 8 bases stayed unmatched. CDR3 size: 15 residues. CDR3 sequence: CATEGGAGGTGELFF. CDR3 nucleotide sequence: TGTGCCACCGAGGGAGGAGCGGGGGGGACCGGGGAGCTGTTTTTT.

This clonotype appeared many times. V usage is TRBV5-1 and J usage is TRBJ2-3, with 8 bases matching TRBD2. The germline V gene encodes CDR1 SGHRS and CDR2 YFSETQ. V gave up 3 bases and J gave up 3 bases; unmatched junction bases: 6. This CDR3 is 15 amino acids long. CDR3 residues: CASSYSGDLTDTQYF. The CDR3 DNA reads as TGCGCCAGCAGCTATAGCGGGGACCTGACAGATACGCAGTATTTT.

The J gene is TRBJ2-2, the V gene TRBV15; D is uncertain. V lost 0 bases, J lost 8 bases, and 4 bases lay in between. This CDR3 is 12 amino acids long. The V gene's germline CDR1 is LNHNV and CDR2 YYDKDF (reference sequence). The CDR3 DNA is TGTGCCACCAGCAGAGATACGGGGGAGCTGTTTTTT. The encoded protein is CATSRDTGELFF.

This clonotype was found many times. The CDR3 DNA reads as TGTGCCAGCAGCGCAAGACAGGGGACGAACACTGAAGCTTTCTTT. It encodes CASSARQGTNTEAFF. The rearrangement links TRBV7-6 to TRBJ1-1; 8 positions agree with TRBD1. The V gene's germline CDR1 is SGHVS and CDR2 FNYEAQ. The CDR3 covers 15 residues. V shed 5 bases, J shed 1 base, and the junction held 6 bases outside the gene matches.

This clonotype was recorded many times. The CDR3 nucleotides read TGTGCCAGCTGTGGGACAGGGGGTGTTGGCACTGAAGCTTTCTTT. This translates into CASCGTGGVGTEAFF. The chain couples TRBV2 to TRBJ1-1, with 11 bases identical to TRBD1. Germline V gene lookup returns CDR1 SNHLY and CDR2 FYNNEI. The CDR3 totals 15 residues. V lost 8 bases to trimming and J lost 4 bases; unmatched junction nucleotides: 9.